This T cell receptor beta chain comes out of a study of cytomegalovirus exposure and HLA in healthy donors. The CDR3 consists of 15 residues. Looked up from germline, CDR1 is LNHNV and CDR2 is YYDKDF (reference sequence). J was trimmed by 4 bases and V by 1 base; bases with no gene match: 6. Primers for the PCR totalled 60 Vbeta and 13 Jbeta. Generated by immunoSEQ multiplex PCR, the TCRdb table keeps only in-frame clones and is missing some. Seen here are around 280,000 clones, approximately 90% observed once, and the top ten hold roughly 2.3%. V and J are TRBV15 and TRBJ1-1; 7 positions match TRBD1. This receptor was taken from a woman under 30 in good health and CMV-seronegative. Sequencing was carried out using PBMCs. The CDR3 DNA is TGTGCCACCAGCAGAGTAAAGGGGGCTCTCACTGAAGCTTTCTTT. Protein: CATSRVKGALTEAFF. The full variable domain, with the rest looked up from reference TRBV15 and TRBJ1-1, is DAMVIQNPRYQVTQFGKPVTLSCSQTLNHNVMYWYQQKSSQAPKLLFHYYDKDFNNEADTPDNFQSRRPNTSFCFLDIRSPGLGDTAMYLCATSRVKGALTEAFFGQGTRLTVV.